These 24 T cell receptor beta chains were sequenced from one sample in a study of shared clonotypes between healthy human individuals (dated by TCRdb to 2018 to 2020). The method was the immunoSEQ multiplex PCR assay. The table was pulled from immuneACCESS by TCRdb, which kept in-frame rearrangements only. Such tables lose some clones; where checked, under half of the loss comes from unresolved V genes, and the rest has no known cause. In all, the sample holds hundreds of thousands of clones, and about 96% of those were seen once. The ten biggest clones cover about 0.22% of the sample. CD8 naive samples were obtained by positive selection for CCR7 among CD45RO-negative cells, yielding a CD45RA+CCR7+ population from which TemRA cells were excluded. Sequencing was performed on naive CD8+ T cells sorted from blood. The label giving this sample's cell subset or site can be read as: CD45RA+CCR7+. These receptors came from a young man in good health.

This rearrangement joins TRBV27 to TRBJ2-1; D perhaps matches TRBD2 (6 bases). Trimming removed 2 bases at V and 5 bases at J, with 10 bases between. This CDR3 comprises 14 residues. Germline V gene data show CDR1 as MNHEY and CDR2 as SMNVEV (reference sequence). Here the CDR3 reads CASSLTSWDNEQFF. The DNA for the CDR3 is TGTGCCAGCAGTTTAACTAGCTGGGACAATGAGCAGTTCTTC.

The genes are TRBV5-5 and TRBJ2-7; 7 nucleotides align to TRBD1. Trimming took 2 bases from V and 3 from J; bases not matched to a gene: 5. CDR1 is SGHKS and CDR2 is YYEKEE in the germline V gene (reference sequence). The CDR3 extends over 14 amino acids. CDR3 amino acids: CASSLRDSNYEQYF. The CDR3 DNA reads TGTGCCAGCAGCTTAAGGGACAGTAACTACGAGCAGTACTTC.

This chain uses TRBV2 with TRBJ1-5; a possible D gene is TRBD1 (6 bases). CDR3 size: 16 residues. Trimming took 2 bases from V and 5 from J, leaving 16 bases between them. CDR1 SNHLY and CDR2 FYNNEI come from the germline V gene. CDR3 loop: CASSEFYGGSDQPQHF. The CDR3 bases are TGTGCCAGCAGTGAATTCTATGGGGGCAGCGATCAGCCCCAGCATTTT.

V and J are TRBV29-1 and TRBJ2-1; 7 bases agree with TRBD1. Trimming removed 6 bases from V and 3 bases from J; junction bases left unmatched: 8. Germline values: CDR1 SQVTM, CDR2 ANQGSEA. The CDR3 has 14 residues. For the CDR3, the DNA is TGCAGCGTAAAAAGAGGGGGCAACTACAATGAGCAGTTCTTC. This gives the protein CSVKRGGNYNEQFF.

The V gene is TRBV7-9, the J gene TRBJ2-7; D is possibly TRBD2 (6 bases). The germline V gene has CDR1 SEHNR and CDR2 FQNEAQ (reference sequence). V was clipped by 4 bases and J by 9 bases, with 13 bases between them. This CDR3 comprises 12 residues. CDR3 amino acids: CASSSDGGRQYF. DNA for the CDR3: TGTGCCAGCAGCTCAGATGGAGGGAGGCAGTACTTC.

The CDR3 reads CARGTGAPAGELFF. CDR3 coding DNA: TGTGCCAGGGGGACAGGGGCTCCCGCCGGGGAGCTGTTTTTT. V and J are TRBV2 and TRBJ2-2; TRBD1 matches 10 bases. The germline CDR1 and CDR2 sequences are SNHLY and FYNNEI. The V gene end was trimmed by 9 bases and the J gene end by 6 bases; junction bases not matched to a gene: 7. The CDR3 is 14 residues long.

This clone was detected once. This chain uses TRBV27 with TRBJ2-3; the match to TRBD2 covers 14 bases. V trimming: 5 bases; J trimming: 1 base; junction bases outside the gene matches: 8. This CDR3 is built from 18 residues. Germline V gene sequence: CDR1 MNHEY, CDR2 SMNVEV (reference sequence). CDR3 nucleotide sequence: TGTGCCAGCAGTCAAAGACTAGCGGGAGGGCCTCGCACAGATACGCAGTATTTT. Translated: CASSQRLAGGPRTDTQYF.

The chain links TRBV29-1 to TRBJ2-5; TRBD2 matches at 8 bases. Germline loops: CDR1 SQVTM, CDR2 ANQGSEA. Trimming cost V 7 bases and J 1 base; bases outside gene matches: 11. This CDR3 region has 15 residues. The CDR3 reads CSASGAGGTQETQYF. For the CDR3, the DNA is TGCAGCGCCTCTGGGGCGGGAGGAACCCAAGAGACCCAGTACTTC.

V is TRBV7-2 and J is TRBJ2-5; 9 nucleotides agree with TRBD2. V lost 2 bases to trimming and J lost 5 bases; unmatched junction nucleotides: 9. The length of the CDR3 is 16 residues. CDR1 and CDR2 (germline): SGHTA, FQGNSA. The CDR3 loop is CASSLLGSGSYETQYF. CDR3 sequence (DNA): TGTGCCAGCAGCTTATTGGGTAGCGGGAGTTACGAGACCCAGTACTTC.

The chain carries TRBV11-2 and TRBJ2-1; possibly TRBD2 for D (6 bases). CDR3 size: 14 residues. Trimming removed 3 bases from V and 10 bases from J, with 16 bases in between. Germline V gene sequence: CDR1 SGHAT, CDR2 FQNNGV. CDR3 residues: CASSLLSSSGEQFF. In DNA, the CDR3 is TGTGCCAGCAGCTTGCTCTCAAGTAGCGGAGAGCAGTTCTTC.

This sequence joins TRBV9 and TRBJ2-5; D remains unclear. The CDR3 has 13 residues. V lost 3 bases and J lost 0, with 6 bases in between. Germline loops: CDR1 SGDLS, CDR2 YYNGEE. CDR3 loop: CASSERNQETQYF. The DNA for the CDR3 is TGTGCCAGCAGCGAGCGTAACCAAGAGACCCAGTACTTC.

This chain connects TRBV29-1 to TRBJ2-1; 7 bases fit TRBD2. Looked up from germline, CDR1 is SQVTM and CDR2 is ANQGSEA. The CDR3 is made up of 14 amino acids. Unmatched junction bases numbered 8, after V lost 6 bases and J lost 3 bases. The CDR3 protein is CSVGRTADYNEQFF. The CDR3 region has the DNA TGCAGCGTCGGGAGGACGGCAGACTACAATGAGCAGTTCTTC.

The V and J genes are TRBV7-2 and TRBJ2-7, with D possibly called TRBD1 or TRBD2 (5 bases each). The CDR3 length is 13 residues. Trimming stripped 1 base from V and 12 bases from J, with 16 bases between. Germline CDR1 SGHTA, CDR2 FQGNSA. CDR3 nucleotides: TGTGCCAGCAGCTTAGGGACTCCGGGACCTGCGTACTTC. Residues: CASSLGTPGPAYF.

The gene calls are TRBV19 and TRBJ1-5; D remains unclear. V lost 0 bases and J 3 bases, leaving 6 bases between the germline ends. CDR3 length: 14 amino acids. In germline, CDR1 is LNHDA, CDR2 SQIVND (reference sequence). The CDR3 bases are TGTGCCAGTAGTATAGAGTCCATCAATCAGCCCCAGCATTTT. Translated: CASSIESINQPQHF.

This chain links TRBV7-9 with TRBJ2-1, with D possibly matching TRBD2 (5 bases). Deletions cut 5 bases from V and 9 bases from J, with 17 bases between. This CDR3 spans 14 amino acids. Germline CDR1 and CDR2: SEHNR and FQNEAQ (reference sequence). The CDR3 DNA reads TGTGCCAGCAGCGTAACTCGAGGGAGACGTGAGCAGTTCTTC. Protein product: CASSVTRGRREQFF.

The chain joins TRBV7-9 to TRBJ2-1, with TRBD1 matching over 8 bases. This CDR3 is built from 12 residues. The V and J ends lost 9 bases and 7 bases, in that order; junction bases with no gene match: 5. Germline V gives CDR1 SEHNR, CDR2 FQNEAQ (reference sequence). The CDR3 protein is CASRTGMNEQFF. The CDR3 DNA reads TGTGCCAGTCGGACAGGGATGAATGAGCAGTTCTTC. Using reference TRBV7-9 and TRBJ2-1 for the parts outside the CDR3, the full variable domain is DTGVSQNPRHKITKRGQNVTFRCDPISEHNRLYWYRQTLGQGPEFLTYFQNEAQLEKSRLLSDRFSAERPKGSFSTLEIQRTEQGDSAMYLCASRTGMNEQFFGPGTRLTVL.

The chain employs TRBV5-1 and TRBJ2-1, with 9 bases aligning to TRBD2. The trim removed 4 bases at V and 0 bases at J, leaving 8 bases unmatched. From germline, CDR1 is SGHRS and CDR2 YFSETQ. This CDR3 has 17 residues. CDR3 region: CASSPMTSGPSYNEQFF. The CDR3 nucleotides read TGCGCCAGCAGCCCGATGACTAGCGGACCCTCCTACAATGAGCAGTTCTTC.

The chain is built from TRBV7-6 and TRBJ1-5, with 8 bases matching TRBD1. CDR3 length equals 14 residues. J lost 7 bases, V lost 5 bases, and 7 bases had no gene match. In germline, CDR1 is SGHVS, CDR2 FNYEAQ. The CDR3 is CASSLDRGGQPQHF. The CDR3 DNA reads TGTGCCAGCAGCCTCGACAGGGGTGGACAGCCCCAGCATTTT.

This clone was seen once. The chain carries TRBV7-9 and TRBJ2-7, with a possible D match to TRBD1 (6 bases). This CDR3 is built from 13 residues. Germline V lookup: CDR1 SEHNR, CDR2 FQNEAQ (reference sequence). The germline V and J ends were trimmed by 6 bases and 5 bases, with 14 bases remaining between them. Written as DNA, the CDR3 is TGTGCCAGCAGGGCAGGGGTTGGGGACGAGCAGTACTTC. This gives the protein CASRAGVGDEQYF.

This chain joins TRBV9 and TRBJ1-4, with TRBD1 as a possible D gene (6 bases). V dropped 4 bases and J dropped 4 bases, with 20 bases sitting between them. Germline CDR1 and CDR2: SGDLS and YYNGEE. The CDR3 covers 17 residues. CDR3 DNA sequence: TGTGCCAGCAGCTCCTATAATGGGAGAGGGGGTAATGAAAAACTGTTTTTT. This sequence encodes CASSSYNGRGGNEKLFF.

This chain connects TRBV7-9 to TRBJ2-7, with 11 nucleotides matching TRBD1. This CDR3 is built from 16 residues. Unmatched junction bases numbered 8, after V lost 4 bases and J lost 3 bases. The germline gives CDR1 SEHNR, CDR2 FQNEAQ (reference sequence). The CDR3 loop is CASSSTWTGGLYEQYF. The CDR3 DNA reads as TGTGCCAGCAGCTCGACTTGGACAGGGGGCCTCTACGAGCAGTACTTC.

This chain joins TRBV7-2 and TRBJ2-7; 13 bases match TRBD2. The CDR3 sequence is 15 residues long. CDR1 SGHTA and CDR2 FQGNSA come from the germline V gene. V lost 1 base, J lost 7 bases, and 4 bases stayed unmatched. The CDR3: CASSLDGLAGDEQYF. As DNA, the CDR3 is TGTGCCAGCAGCTTAGACGGACTAGCGGGAGATGAGCAGTACTTC. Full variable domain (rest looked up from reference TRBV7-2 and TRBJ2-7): GAGVSQSPSNKVTEKGKDVELRCDPISGHTALYWYRQSLGQGLEFLIYFQGNSAPDKSGLPSDRFSAERTGGSVSTLTIQRTQQEDSAVYLCASSLDGLAGDEQYFGPGTRLTVT.

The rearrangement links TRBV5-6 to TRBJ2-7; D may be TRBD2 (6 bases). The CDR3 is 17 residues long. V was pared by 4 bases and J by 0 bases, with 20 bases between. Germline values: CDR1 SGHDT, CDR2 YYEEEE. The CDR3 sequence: CASSIGLLEGYSYEQYF. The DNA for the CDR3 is TGTGCCAGCAGCATTGGCCTTCTGGAGGGGTACTCCTACGAGCAGTACTTC.

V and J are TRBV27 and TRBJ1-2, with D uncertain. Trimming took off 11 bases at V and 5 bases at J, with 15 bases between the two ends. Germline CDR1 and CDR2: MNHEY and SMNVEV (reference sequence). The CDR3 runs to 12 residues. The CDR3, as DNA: TGTGCCGTTTGGAGCAGACTTTATGGCTACACCTTC. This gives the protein CAVWSRLYGYTF.